The text below deals with one T cell receptor beta chain. Its antigen is undetermined. The data stem from a study of OX40 agonist ivuxolimab in advanced cancers. Study background: The treatment was a fully human IgG2 OX40 agonist, ivuxolimab. People in dose escalation had one of these cancers: hepatocellular carcinoma, melanoma, renal cell or head and neck cancer. The eligibility criteria allowed prior anti-PD-1, anti-PD-L1 or anti-CTLA-4 therapy, and 30% to 40% had some.

Findings and limits, study-wide: The average count of expanded clones was higher among CD8+ T cells than among CD4+.

TCRdb keeps only in-frame clones here, not all; method: immunoSEQ multiplex PCR. There are about 61,000 clones in the sample; around 89% occur only once, and more than 1.5% lies in the top ten. This clonotype originated in an adult with an advanced solid tumor such as melanoma, head and neck, liver or kidney cancer. This specimen was CD4+ or CD8+ T cells sorted from blood, taken in a trial of the OX40 agonist ivuxolimab.

The CDR3 region is CASSIARENTEAFF. CDR3 DNA: TGTGCCAGTAGTATTGCCAGGGAGAACACTGAAGCTTTCTTT. The V gene is TRBV19, the J gene TRBJ1-1; a possible D gene is TRBD1 (5 bases). Germline V CDR1 and CDR2: LNHDA, SQIVND (reference sequence). Trimming stripped 3 bases from V and 1 base from J, with 9 bases between. The CDR3 loop spans 14 amino acids.